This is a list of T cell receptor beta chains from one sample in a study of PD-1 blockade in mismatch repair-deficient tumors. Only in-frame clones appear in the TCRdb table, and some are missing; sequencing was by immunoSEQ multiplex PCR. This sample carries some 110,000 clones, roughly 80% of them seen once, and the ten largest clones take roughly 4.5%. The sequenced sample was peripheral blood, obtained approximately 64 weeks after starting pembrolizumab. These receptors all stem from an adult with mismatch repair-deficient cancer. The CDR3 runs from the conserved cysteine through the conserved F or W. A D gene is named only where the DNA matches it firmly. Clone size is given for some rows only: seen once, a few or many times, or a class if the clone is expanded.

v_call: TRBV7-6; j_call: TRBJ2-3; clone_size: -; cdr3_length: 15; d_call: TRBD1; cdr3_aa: CASSSDRGPTDTQYF; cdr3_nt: TGTGCCAGCAGCTCCGACAGGGGGCCCACAGATACGCAGTATTTT
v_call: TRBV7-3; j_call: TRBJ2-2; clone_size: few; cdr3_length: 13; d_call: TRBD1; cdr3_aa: CASSQGQGGQLFF; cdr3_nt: TGTGCCAGCAGCCAAGGACAGGGAGGTCAGCTGTTTTTT
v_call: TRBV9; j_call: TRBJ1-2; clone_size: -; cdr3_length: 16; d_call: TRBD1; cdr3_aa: CASSDRTGYPIVSYTF; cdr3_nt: TGTGCCAGCAGCGATCGGACAGGGTATCCTATAGTTAGCTACACCTTC
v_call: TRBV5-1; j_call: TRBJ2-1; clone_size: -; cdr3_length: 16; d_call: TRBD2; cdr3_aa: CASTLNRRGSYNEQFF; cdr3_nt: TGCGCCAGCACCTTAAACCGGCGGGGGTCTTACAATGAGCAGTTCTTC
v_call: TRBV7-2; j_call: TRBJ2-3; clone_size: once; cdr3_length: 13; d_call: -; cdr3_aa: CASSLEWVGTQYF; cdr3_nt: TGTGCCAGCAGCTTAGAGTGGGTAGGGACGCAGTATTTT
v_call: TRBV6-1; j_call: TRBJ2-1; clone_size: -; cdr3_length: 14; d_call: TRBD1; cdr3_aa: CASSQTGSYNEQFF; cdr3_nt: TGTGCCAGCAGCCAGACAGGGAGCTACAATGAGCAGTTCTTC
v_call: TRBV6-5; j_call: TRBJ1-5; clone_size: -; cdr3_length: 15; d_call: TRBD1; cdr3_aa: CASRFRTGGNQPQHF; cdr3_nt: TGTGCCAGCAGATTCCGGACAGGAGGTAATCAGCCCCAGCATTTT
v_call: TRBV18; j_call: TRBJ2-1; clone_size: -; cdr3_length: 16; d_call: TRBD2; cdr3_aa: CASSLSSGDLYNEQFF; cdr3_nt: TGTGCCAGCTCATTGTCTAGCGGAGACCTCTACAATGAGCAGTTCTTC
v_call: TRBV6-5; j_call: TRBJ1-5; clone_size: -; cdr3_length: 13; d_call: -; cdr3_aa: CASRPKGNQPQHF; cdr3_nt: TGTGCCAGCAGACCAAAGGGCAATCAGCCCCAGCATTTT
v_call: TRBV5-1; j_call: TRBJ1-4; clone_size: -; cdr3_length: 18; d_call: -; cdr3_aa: CASSLDYLGARLGEKLFF; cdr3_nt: TGCGCCAGCAGCTTGGATTATCTGGGGGCGAGATTGGGGGAAAAACTGTTTTTT
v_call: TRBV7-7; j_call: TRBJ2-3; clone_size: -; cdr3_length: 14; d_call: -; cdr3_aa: CASSLGPSTDTQYF; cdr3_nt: TGTGCTAGCAGCTTAGGACCTAGCACAGATACGCAGTATTTT
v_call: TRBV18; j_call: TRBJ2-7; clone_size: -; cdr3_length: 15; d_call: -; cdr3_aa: CASSPPPGSDYEQYF; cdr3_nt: TGTGCCAGCTCACCTCCACCGGGTTCGGACTACGAGCAGTACTTC
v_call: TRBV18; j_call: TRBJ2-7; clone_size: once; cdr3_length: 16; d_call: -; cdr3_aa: CASSPYQDDRGGGQYF; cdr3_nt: TGTGCCAGCTCACCCTACCAAGATGACCGCGGAGGGGGGCAGTACTTC
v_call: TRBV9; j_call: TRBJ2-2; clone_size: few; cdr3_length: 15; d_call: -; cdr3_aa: CASSVAPGVRGELFF; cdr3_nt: TGTGCCAGCAGCGTAGCCCCCGGCGTTAGGGGGGAGCTGTTTTTT
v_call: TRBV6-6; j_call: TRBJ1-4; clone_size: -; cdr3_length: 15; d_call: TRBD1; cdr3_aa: CASSSGQAWNEKLFF; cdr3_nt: TGTGCCAGCAGTTCCGGACAGGCTTGGAATGAAAAACTGTTTTTT
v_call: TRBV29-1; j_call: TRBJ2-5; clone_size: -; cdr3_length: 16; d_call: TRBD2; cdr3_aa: CSVLGLAGVSEETQYF; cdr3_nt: TGCAGCGTTCTCGGACTAGCGGGAGTTTCTGAAGAGACCCAGTACTTC
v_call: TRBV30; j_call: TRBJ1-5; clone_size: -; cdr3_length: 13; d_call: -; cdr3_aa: CAWSFSLNQPQHF; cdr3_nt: TGTGCCTGGAGTTTCAGTTTGAATCAGCCCCAGCATTTT
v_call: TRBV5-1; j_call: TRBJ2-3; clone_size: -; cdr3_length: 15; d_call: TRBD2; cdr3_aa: CASRPSGASTDTQYF; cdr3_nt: TGCGCCAGCAGGCCTAGCGGGGCTAGCACAGATACGCAGTATTTT
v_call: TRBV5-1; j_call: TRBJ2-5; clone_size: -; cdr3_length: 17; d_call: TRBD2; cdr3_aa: CASSLVLAGGNQETQYF; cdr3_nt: TGCGCCAGCAGCTTGGTACTAGCGGGAGGGAACCAAGAGACCCAGTACTTC
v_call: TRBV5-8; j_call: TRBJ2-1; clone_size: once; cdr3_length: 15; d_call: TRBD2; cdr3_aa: CASSAGTSDYNEQFF; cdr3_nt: TGTGCCAGCAGCGCCGGGACTAGCGACTACAATGAGCAGTTCTTC
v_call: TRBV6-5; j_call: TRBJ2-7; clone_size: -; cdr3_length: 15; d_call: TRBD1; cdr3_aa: CASSGTDRGSYEQYF; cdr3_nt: TGTGCCAGCAGTGGGACGGACAGGGGCTCCTACGAGCAGTACTTC
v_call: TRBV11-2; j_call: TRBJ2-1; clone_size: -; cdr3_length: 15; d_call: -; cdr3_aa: CASSLGRGERYEQFF; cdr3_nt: TGTGCCAGCAGCTTGGGCAGAGGTGAGAGGTATGAGCAGTTCTTC
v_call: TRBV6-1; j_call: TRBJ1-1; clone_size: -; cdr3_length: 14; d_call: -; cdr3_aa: CASSDRWKNIEAFF; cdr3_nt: TGTGCCAGCAGTGACAGGTGGAAGAACATTGAAGCTTTCTTT
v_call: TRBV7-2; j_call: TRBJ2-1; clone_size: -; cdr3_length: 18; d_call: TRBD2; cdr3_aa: CASSRSPRAGVSYNEQFF; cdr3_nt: TGTGCCAGCAGCCGCAGCCCCAGGGCGGGAGTCTCCTACAATGAGCAGTTCTTC
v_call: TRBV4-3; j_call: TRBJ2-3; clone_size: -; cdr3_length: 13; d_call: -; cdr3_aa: CASSQSLTDTQYF; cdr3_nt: TGCGCCAGCAGCCAATCCCTCACAGATACGCAGTATTTT
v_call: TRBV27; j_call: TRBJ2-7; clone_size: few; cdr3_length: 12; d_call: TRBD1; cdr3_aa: CASSTGGQEQYF; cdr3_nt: TGTGCCAGCAGTACAGGGGGCCAAGAGCAGTACTTC
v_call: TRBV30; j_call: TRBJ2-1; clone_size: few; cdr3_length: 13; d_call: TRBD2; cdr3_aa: CAWSVGTSNEQFF; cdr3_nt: TGTGCCTGGAGTGTAGGGACTAGCAATGAGCAGTTCTTC
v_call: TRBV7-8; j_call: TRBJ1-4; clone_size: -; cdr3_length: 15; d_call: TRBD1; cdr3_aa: CASSRWTGPNEKLFF; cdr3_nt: TGTGCCAGCAGCCGATGGACAGGCCCTAATGAAAAACTGTTTTTT
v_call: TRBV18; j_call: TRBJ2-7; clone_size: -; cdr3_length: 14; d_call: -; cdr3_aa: CASSLQQMAYEQYF; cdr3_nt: TGTGCCAGCTCACTCCAGCAGATGGCCTACGAGCAGTACTTC
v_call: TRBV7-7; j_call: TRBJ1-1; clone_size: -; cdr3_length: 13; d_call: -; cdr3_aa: CASSLDRDTEAFF; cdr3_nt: TGTGCTAGCAGCTTAGACCGGGATACTGAAGCTTTCTTT
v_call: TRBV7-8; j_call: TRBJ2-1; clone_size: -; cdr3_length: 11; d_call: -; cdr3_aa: CASATRDEQFF; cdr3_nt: TGTGCCAGCGCTACTAGGGATGAGCAGTTCTTC
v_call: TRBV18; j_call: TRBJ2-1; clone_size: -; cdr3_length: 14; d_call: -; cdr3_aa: CASSPLTGYNEQFF; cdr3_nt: TGTGCCAGCTCACCACTTACAGGGTACAATGAGCAGTTCTTC
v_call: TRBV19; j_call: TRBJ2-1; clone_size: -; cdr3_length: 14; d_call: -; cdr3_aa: CASSIDSNRNEQFF; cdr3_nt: TGTGCCAGTAGTATAGATTCCAATCGCAATGAGCAGTTCTTC
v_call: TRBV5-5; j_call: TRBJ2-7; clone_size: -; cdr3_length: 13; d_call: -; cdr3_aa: CASESRNSYEQYF; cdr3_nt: TGTGCCAGCGAAAGCAGGAATTCCTACGAGCAGTACTTC
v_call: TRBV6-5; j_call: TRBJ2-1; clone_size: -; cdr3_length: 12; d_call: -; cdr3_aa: CASRTPWDEQFF; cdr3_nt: TGTGCCAGCAGGACCCCTTGGGATGAGCAGTTCTTC
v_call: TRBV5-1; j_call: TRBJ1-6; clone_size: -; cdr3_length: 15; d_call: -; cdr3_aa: CASSLDGGRDSPLHF; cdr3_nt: TGCGCCAGCAGCTTGGATGGGGGGCGGGATTCACCCCTCCACTTT
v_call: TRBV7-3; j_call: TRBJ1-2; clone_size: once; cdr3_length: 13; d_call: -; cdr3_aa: CASSLFREGGYTF; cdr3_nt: TGTGCCAGCAGCTTATTCAGGGAGGGTGGCTACACCTTC
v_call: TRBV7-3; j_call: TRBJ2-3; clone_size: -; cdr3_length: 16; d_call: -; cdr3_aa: CASSLRLAASTDTQYF; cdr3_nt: TGTGCCAGCAGCTTACGCTTGGCGGCCAGCACAGATACGCAGTATTTT
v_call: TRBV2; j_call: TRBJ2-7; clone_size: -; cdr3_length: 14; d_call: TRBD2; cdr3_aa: CASSEPSGEYEQYF; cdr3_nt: TGTGCCAGCAGTGAACCTAGCGGAGAGTACGAGCAGTACTTC
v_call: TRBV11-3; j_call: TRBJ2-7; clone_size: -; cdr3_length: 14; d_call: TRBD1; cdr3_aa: CASSAGQGPYEQYF; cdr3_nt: TGTGCCAGCAGCGCGGGACAGGGGCCCTACGAGCAGTACTTC
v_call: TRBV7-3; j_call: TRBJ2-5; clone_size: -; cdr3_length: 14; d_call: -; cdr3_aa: CASSPGLGRGSQYF; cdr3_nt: TGTGCCAGCAGCCCCGGACTGGGACGGGGTAGCCAGTACTTC
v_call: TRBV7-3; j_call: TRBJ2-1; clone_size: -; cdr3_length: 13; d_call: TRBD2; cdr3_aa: CASSPGLAGSQFF; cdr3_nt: TGTGCCAGCAGCCCAGGACTAGCGGGATCGCAGTTCTTC